The 8 T cell receptor beta chains presented below share a single source sample, sequenced in a study of control samples from healthy donors and cancer patients. The table came from immunoSEQ multiplex PCR; TCRdb's copy has only in-frame clones and leaves some out. The table shows about 15,000 clones, with roughly 89% occurring only once. Sequencing was performed on PBMCs. The receptors stem from a man between 60 and 75 years old with head and neck cancer.

In this sample, this clone turned up once. The genes are TRBV25-1 and TRBJ1-2; D is unresolved. The CDR3 contains 15 residues. Per germline, CDR1 MGHDK and CDR2 SYGVNS. Trimming took off 7 bases at V and 8 bases at J, with 23 bases between the two ends. CDR3 residues: CASTNNNGRLGGYTF. The CDR3 DNA follows: TGTGCCAGCACCAATAATAATGGACGCCTTGGGGGCTACACCTTC.

The gene calls are TRBV18 and TRBJ2-3, with 10 bases matching TRBD2. In germline, CDR1 is KGHSH, CDR2 LQKENI. With V trimmed by 3 bases and J by 0 bases, 9 bases remained unmatched. The CDR3 runs 18 residues. CDR3 protein: CASSPLPTSGTSTDTQYF. CDR3 coding DNA: TGTGCCAGCTCACCGCTACCTACTAGCGGGACTAGCACAGATACGCAGTATTTT.

V is TRBV5-1 and J is TRBJ1-3; D is perhaps TRBD1 (6 bases). From germline, CDR1 is SGHRS and CDR2 YFSETQ. Trimming pared 2 bases from V and 0 bases from J, leaving 15 bases between. There are 17 residues in the CDR3. This CDR3 reads CASSLQGLPLSGNTIYF. CDR3 in DNA: TGCGCCAGCAGCTTACAGGGTCTCCCTCTCTCTGGAAACACCATATATTTT.

Here the CDR3 reads CATVGNTIYF. The CDR3 nucleotides are TGTGCCACCGTAGGAAACACCATATATTTT. The chain joins TRBV24-1 to TRBJ1-3; D call uncertain. Deletions cut 9 bases from V and 4 bases from J, with 3 bases between. The CDR3 is 10 amino acids. The germline V gene has CDR1 KGHDR and CDR2 SFDVKD.

The genes are TRBV21-1 and TRBJ2-3; the table's D call, TRBD2, has no DNA check behind it. TRBV21-1 is described as a pseudogene. This CDR3 spans 17 amino acids. The CDR3 sequence: CASSKGSQRGGPDTQYF. CDR3 coding DNA: TGTGCCAGCAGCAAAGGGTCCCAGCGGGGGGGCCCAGATACGCAGTATTTT.

The chain recombines TRBV18 with TRBJ1-2; D unclear. V was shortened by 1 base and J by 0 bases, with 12 bases between the two germline ends. This CDR3 comprises 16 residues. Germline-derived CDR1 and CDR2 are KGHSH and LQKENI. The CDR3, as DNA: TGTGCCAGCTCACCACTCGGGGAAGTTACTAACTATGGCTACACCTTC. Residues: CASSPLGEVTNYGYTF.

V and J are TRBV2 and TRBJ1-2; a possible D gene is TRBD1 (5 bases). Trimming took 8 bases from V and 8 from J, leaving 18 bases between them. Germline V lookup: CDR1 SNHLY, CDR2 FYNNEI. This CDR3 spans 13 amino acids. CDR3 residues: CASAPERGGGYTF. The CDR3, as DNA: TGTGCCAGCGCGCCCGAAAGGGGTGGAGGCTACACCTTC.

The chain has TRBV2 and TRBJ1-1; D possibly corresponds to TRBD1 (6 bases). The germline V and J ends were trimmed by 4 bases and 2 bases, with 17 bases remaining between them. The CDR3 is made up of 16 amino acids. Germline V CDR1 and CDR2: SNHLY, FYNNEI. CDR3 nucleotides: TGTGCCAGCAGTGGTATAGGGGGGAGGCAAAACACTGAAGCTTTCTTT. This codes for CASSGIGGRQNTEAFF. Complete variable domain (other parts from reference TRBV2 and TRBJ1-1): EPEVTQTPSHQVTQMGQEVILRCVPISNHLYFYWYRQILGQKVEFLVSFYNNEISEKSEIFDDQFSVERPDGSNFTLKIRSTKLEDSAMYFCASSGIGGRQNTEAFFGQGTRLTVV.